This T cell receptor (beta chain) was identified during a study of blood T cell repertoires in COVID-19. Study information: Samples came from the United States, Italy and Spain, spanning acute and convalescent COVID-19. Sources were T cells, B-cell-depleted T cells, or PBMCs; the material itself was cDNA or gDNA.

In the original workflow: Counts of nucleated cells, estimated from reference gene primer amplification, were obtained. Using immunoSEQ multiplex PCR, the repertoire was profiled, and TCRdb retains in-frame clones only, with some absent. V, J and clone size reflect that table, while D and trimming were determined from the DNA. The repertoire holds under 200,000 clones, with 76% as singletons. In germline, CDR1 is MNHEY, CDR2 SVGAGI. The CDR3 contains 14 residues. V was trimmed by 6 bases and J by 1 base, leaving 12 bases between them. The J gene is TRBJ1-2, the V gene TRBV6-5; the D gene is possibly TRBD1 (6 bases). The sample taken for sequencing was peripheral blood. The clonotype originates from a woman older than 75 with acute or convalescent COVID-19. CDR3 loop: CASRDSARNYGYTF. CDR3 in DNA: TGTGCCAGCAGGGACAGCGCTCGTAACTATGGCTACACCTTC.